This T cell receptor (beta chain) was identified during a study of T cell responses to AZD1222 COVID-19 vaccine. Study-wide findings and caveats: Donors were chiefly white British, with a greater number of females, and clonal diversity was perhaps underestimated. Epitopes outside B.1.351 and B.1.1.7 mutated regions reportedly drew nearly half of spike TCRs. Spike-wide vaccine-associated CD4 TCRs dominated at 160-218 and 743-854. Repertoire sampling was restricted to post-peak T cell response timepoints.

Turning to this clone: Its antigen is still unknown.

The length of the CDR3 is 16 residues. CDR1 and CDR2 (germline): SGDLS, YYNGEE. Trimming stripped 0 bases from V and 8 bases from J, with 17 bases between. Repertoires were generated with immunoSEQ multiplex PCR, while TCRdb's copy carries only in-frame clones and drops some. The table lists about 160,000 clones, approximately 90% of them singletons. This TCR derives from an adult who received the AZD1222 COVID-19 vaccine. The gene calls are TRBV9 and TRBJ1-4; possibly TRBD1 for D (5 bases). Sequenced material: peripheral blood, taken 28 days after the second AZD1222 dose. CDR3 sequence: CASSVGVGEAWEKLFF. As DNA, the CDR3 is TGTGCCAGCAGCGTAGGTGTAGGGGAGGCTTGGGAAAAACTGTTTTTT.